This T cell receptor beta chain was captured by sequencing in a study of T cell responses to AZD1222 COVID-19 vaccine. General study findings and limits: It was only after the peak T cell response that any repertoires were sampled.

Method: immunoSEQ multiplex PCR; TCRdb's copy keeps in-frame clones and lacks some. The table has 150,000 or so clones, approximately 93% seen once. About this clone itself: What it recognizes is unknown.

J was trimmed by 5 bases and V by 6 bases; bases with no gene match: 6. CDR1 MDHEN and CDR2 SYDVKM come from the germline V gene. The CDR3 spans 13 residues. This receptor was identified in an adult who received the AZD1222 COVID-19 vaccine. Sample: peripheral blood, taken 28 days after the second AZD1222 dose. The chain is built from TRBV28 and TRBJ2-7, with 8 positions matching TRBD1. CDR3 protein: CASRSGGPNEQYF. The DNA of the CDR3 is TGTGCCAGCAGATCAGGGGGCCCCAACGAGCAGTACTTC.